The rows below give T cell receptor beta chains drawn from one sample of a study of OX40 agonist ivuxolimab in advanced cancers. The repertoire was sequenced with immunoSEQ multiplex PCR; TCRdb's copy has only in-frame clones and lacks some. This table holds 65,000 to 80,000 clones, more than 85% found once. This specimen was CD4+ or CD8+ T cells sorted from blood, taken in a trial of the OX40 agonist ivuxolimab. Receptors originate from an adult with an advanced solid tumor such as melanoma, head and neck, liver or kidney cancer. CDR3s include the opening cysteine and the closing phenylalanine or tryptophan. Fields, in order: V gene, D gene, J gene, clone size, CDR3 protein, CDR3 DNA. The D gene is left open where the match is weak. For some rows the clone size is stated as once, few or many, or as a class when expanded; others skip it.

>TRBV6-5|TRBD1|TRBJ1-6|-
CASSWAGGSYNSPLHF
TGTGCCAGCAGTTGGGCAGGGGGGTCCTATAATTCACCCCTCCACTTT
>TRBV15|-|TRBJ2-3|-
CATSGRRSDTQYF
TGTGCCACCAGCGGAAGGCGGTCAGATACGCAGTATTTT
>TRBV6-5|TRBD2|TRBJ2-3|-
CASSSGGAGDTQYF
TGTGCCAGCAGCAGCGGGGGGGCGGGAGATACGCAGTATTTT
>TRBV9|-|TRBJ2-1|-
CASSALANSYNEQFF
TGTGCCAGCAGTGCCCTAGCGAACTCCTACAATGAGCAGTTCTTC
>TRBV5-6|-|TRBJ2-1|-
CASSRGGRRFF
TGTGCCAGCAGCCGTGGTGGGAGGCGGTTCTTC
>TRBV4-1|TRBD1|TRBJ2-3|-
CASSQETGQAPDTQYF
TGCGCCAGCAGCCAAGAAACGGGACAGGCTCCAGATACGCAGTATTTT
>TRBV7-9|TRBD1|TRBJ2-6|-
CASSPRDRVLPGANVLTF
TGTGCCAGCAGCCCCCGGGACAGGGTATTGCCTGGGGCCAACGTCCTGACTTTC
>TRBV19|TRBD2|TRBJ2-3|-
CASSISGSNTDTQYF
TGTGCCAGTAGTATAAGCGGGAGCAACACAGATACGCAGTATTTT
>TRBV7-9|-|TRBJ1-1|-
CASSSLNRGWQTEAFF
TGTGCCAGCAGCTCTCTCAACCGGGGCTGGCAGACTGAAGCTTTCTTT
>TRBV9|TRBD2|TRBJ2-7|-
CASSPGTSGYPYEQYF
TGTGCCAGCAGCCCAGGGACTAGCGGATACCCTTACGAGCAGTACTTC
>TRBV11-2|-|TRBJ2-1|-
CASSLVAHNNNEQFF
TGTGCCAGCAGCTTAGTGGCTCATAACAACAATGAGCAGTTCTTC
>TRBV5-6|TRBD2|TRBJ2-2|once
CASSLGLAGLNTGELFF
TGTGCCAGCAGCCTGGGACTAGCGGGACTTAACACCGGGGAGCTGTTTTTT
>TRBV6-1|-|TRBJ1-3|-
CASSQGGNTIYF
TGTGCCAGCAGTCAAGGTGGAAACACCATATATTTT
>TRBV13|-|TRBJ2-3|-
CASSFGPDTQYF
TGTGCCAGCAGCTTCGGCCCAGATACGCAGTATTTT
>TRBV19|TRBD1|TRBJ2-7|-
CASSAAGTVAYEQYF
TGTGCCAGTAGTGCCGCCGGGACAGTAGCCTACGAGCAGTACTTC